What follows describes a single TCR beta chain. This entry comes from a study of shared clonotypes between healthy human individuals. Study-level information: With ages of 18 to 49, the donors were two women and three men.

Every donor was a Caucasian adult from Nashville, Tennessee. V gave up 2 bases and J gave up 9 bases; unmatched junction bases: 3. The CDR3 has 13 residues. Germline lookup yields CDR1 MDHEN and CDR2 SYDVKM. TCRdb's copy holds only in-frame clones and misses some; the assay was immunoSEQ multiplex PCR. The sample shows a few million clones, about nine tenths of them seen only once. This TCR was sampled from a man in his late teens or twenties in good health. Some clones in this sample may be carry-over from other donors' samples. This sequence joins TRBV28 and TRBJ1-4, with 7 bases matching TRBD1. The specimen was naive CD4+ T cells from PBMCs. Documented subset: CD45RA+ positively selected. In DNA, the CDR3 is TGTGCCAGCAGTTTACAACAGGGGCAAAAACTGTTTTTT. Translation gives CASSLQQGQKLFF.